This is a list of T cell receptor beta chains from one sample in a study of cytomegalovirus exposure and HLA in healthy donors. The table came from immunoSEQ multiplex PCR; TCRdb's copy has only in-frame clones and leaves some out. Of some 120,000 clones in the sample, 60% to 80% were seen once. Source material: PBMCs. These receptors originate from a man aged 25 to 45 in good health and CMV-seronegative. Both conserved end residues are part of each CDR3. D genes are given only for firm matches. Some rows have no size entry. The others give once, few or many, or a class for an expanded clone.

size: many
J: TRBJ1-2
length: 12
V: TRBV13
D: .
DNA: TGTGCCAGCAGCTTGGCCCAGGATGGCTACACCTTC
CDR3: CASSLAQDGYTF

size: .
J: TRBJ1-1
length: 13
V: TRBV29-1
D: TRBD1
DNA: TGCAGCACGCGTACAGGGGTAAACACTGAAGCTTTCTTT
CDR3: CSTRTGVNTEAFF

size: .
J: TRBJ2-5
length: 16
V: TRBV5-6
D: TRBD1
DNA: TGTGCCAGCAGCTTGTTCTTGGTGGGACAGCAAGAGACCCAGTACTTC
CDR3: CASSLFLVGQQETQYF

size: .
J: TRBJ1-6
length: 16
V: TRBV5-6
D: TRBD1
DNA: TGTGCCAGCACAAACCCGCGACAGGGGAATAATTCACCCCTCCACTTT
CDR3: CASTNPRQGNNSPLHF

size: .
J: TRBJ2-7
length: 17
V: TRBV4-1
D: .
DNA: TGCGCCAGCAGCCAAGGGAGAGCGGGCGGGCGCTCCTACGAGCAGTACTTC
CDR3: CASSQGRAGGRSYEQYF

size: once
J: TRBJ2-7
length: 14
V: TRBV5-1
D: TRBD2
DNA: TGCGCCAGCAGCTTCGCTAGCGGGGATTACGAGCAGTACTTC
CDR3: CASSFASGDYEQYF

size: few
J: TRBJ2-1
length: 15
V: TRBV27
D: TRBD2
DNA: TGTGCCAGCAGTACCGAGACTAGCCTCTACAATGAGCAGTTCTTC
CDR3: CASSTETSLYNEQFF

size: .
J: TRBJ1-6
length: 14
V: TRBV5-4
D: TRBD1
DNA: TGTGCCAGCAGCCTAACAGGGGGTAATTCACCCCTCCACTTT
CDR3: CASSLTGGNSPLHF

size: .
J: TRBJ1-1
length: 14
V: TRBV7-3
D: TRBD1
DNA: TGTGCCAGCAGCGGACAGGGCATTTACACTGAAGCTTTCTTT
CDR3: CASSGQGIYTEAFF

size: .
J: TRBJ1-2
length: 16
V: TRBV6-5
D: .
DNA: TGTGCCAGCAGTTACGACCGGAGGGTCTTAAGGGGCGGCTACACCTTC
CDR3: CASSYDRRVLRGGYTF

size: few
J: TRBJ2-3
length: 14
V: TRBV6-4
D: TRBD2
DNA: TGTGCCAGCAGTGACAGCGGGGGGGCAGATACGCAGTATTTT
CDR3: CASSDSGGADTQYF

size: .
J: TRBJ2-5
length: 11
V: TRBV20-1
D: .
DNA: TGCAGTGTTAGGGCGAGGGAGACCCAGTACTTC
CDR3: CSVRARETQYF

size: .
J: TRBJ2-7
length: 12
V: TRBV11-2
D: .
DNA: TGTGCCAGCAGCTTAAGGGGGTACGAGCAGTACTTC
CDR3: CASSLRGYEQYF

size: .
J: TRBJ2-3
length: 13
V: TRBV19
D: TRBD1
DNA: TGTGCCAGTAGCCGGGACAGATTTAATACGCAGTATTTT
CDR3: CASSRDRFNTQYF

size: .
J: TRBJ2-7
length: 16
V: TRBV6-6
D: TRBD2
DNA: TGTGCCAGCAGCACGGGACTAGCGGCTAGCTCCTACGAGCAGTACTTC
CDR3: CASSTGLAASSYEQYF

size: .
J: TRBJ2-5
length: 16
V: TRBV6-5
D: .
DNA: TGTGCCAGCAGTTACTCGAGAGCGGGTGAGAAAGAGACCCAGTACTTC
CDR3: CASSYSRAGEKETQYF

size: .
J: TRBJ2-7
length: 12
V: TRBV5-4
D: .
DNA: TGTGCCAGCAGCTTGGTACCAGGGGAGCAGTACTTC
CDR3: CASSLVPGEQYF

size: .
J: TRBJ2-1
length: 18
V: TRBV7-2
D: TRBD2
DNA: TGTGCCAGCAGGTCCGGGACTAGCGGGTTTAGCTCCTACAATGAGCAGTTCTTC
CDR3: CASRSGTSGFSSYNEQFF

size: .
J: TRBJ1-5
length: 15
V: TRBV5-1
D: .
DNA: TGCGCCAGCAGCCCAGACGGGGGTTCCAATCAGCCCCAGCATTTT
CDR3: CASSPDGGSNQPQHF

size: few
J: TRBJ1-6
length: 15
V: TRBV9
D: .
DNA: TGTGCCAGCAGCGCCAATGGGAGGGCGGCTTCACCCCTCCACTTT
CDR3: CASSANGRAASPLHF

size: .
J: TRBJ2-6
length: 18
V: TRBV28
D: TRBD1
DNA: TGTGCCAGCACCATTGAGGGGGCGCCACCCCCGGGGGCCAACGTCCTGACTTTC
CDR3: CASTIEGAPPPGANVLTF

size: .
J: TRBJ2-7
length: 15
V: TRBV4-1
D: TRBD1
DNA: TGCGCCAGCAGCCTATCACAGGGGGGCCCCTACGAGCAGTACTTC
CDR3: CASSLSQGGPYEQYF

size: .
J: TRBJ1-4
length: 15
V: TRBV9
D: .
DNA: TGTGCCAGCAGCGTTGGCTCATTGCAGGCTGAAAAACTGTTTTTT
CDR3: CASSVGSLQAEKLFF

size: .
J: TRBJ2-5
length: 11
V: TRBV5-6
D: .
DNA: TGTGCCAGCAGCGTACGGGAGACCCAGTACTTC
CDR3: CASSVRETQYF

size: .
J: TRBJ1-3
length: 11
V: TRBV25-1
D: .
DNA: TGTGCCAGCAGTGAAGGCGGATCAGCCTATTTT
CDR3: CASSEGGSAYF

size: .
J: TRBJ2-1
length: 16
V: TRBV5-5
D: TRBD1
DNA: TGTGCCAGCCACCAAGGGACAGGGGACTCCTACAATGAGCAGTTCTTC
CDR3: CASHQGTGDSYNEQFF

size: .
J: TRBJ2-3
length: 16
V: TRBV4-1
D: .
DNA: TGCGCCAGCAGCCAAACCCCCGGGACATTGGTGGATACGCAGTATTTT
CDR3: CASSQTPGTLVDTQYF

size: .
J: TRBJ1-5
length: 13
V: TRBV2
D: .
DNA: TGTGCCAGCAGAGTCACCAGGGATCAGCCCCAGCATTTT
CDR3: CASRVTRDQPQHF

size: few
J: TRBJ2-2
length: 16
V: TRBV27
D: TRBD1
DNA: TGTGCCAGCAGTTTAATCGACAGGGTCAACACCGGGGAGCTGTTTTTT
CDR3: CASSLIDRVNTGELFF

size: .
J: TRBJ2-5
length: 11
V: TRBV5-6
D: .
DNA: TGTGCCAGCAGCTCCCGGGAGACCCAGTACTTC
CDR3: CASSSRETQYF

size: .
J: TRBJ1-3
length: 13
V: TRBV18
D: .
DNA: TGTGCCAGCCATGGAGGCGCTGGAAACACCATATATTTT
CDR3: CASHGGAGNTIYF

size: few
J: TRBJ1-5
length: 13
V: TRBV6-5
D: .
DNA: TGTGCCAGCAGTTACGGGACAACCCAGCCCCAGCATTTT
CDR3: CASSYGTTQPQHF

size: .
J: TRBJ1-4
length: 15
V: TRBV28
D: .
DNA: TGTGCCAGCAGTCCTGGGGGACTTGCGAATGAAAAACTGTTTTTT
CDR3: CASSPGGLANEKLFF

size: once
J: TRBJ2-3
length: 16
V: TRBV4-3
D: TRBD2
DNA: TGCGCCAGCAGCCAAGAAACGGGGGGGGACACAGATACGCAGTATTTT
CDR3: CASSQETGGDTDTQYF

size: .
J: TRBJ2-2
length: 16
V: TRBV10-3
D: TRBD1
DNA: TGTGCCATCAGTGAGACGACAGGGGGTAAGACCGGGGAGCTGTTTTTT
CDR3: CAISETTGGKTGELFF

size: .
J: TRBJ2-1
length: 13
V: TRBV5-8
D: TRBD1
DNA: TGTGCCAGCAGCTTGACAGGGGGCAATGAGCAGTTCTTC
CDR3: CASSLTGGNEQFF

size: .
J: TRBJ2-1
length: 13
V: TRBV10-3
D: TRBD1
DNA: TGTGCCATCAGCCGACAGGGGGACAATGAGCAGTTCTTC
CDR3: CAISRQGDNEQFF

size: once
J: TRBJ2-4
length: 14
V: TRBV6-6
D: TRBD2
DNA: TGTGCCAGCGGTAGCGGGGGGGGTAGAAACATTCAGTACTTC
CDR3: CASGSGGGRNIQYF

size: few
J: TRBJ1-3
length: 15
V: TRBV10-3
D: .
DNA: TGTGCCATCAGGAGACTGGCCCTCTCTGGAAACACCATATATTTT
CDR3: CAIRRLALSGNTIYF

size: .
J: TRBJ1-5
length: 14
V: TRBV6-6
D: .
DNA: TGTGCCAGCAGTTACTCCCTGGACTCTCAGCCCCAGCATTTT
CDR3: CASSYSLDSQPQHF

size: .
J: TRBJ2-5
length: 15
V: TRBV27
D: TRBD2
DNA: TGTGCCAGCAGTTTGGGACGGGGGGGCCAAGAGACCCAGTACTTC
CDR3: CASSLGRGGQETQYF

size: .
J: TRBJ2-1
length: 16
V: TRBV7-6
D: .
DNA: TGTGCCAGCAGCTTCGGGCTAGCGAAGGGCGGCGATGAGCAGTTCTTC
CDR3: CASSFGLAKGGDEQFF

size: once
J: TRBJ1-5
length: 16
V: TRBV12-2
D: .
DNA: TGTGCAAGTCGCTTTATCGGACAGGGTAAAAATCAGCCCCAGCATTTT
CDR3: CASRFIGQGKNQPQHF

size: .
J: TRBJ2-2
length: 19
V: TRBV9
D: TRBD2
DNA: TGTGCCAGCAGCGTCAACCCACTCGGGGCGGGGGTTCTAACCGGGGAGCTGTTTTTT
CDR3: CASSVNPLGAGVLTGELFF

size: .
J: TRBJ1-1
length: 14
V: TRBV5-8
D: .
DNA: TGTGCCAGCAGCTTGGTGGGGGGGGGCACTGAAGCTTTCTTT
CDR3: CASSLVGGGTEAFF

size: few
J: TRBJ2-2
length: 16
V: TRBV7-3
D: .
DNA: TGTGCCAGCAGCTTAATCGTGTTGGGGCACACCGGGGAGCTGTTTTTT
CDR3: CASSLIVLGHTGELFF

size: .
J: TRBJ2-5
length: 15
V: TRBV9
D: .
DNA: TGTGCCAGCAGCTCCCGGACTCAACCCCAAGAGACCCAGTACTTC
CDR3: CASSSRTQPQETQYF

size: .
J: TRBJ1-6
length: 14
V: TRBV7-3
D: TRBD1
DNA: TGTGCCAGCAGCGACGGACAGGGGAGTTCACCCCTCCACTTT
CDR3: CASSDGQGSSPLHF

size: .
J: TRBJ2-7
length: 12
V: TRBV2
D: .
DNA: TGTGCCAGCAGTTCGTTGAGTTACGAGCAGTACTTC
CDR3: CASSSLSYEQYF

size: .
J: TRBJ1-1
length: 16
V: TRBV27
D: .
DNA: TGTGCCAGCAGACCGGGACAAAAGGCCTGGGGCACTGAAGCTTTCTTT
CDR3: CASRPGQKAWGTEAFF

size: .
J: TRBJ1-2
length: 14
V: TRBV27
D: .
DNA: TGTGCCAGCAGTTTAGGGGTAGGGGCTTATGGCTACACCTTC
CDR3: CASSLGVGAYGYTF

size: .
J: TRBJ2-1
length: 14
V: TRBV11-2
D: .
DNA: TGTGCCAGCAGCTCCCGGGTCTCCTACAATGAGCAGTTCTTC
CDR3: CASSSRVSYNEQFF

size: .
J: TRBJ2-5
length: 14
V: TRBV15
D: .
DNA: TGTGCCACCAGCAGACTGCAGTCATCAGAGACCCAGTACTTC
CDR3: CATSRLQSSETQYF